Following are 16 T cell receptor beta chains from one sample sequenced in a study of T cell repertoires in cytomegalovirus infection. A single record per CDR3 protein comes from TCRdb applying MiXCR to the reads. Of 500,000 or so distinct CDR3 sequences detected, 15% to 20% appear once; the ten largest clones hold 20% to 30%. Material for sequencing was CD8+ T cells from PBMCs. The receptors come from a human donor in good health (CMV status not recorded). Some clones in this sample may be carry-over from other donors' samples.

This clonotype was counted a few times. The chain recombines TRBV4-1 with TRBJ2-5; perhaps TRBD2 as D (5 bases). With 5 bases removed from V and 8 bases from J, the gap between germline ends came to 15 bases. The length of the CDR3 is 13 residues. Germline CDR1 is MGHRA and CDR2 is YSYEKL. Written as DNA, the CDR3 is TGCGCCAGCAGCGACTCATCTCGGGGAACCCAGTACTTC. Protein product: CASSDSSRGTQYF.

This clonotype was seen a few times. The chain recombines TRBV27 with TRBJ2-3, with TRBD2 matching over 8 bases. V lost 2 bases to trimming and J lost 5 bases; unmatched junction nucleotides: 6. Germline V gives CDR1 MNHEY, CDR2 SMNVEV (reference sequence). The CDR3 is made up of 15 amino acids. CDR3 sequence reads: CASSLRSGRGDTQYF. CDR3 nucleotides: TGTGCCAGCAGTTTAAGAAGCGGGAGAGGAGATACGCAGTATTTT.

This clonotype was detected a few times. The rearrangement links TRBV27 to TRBJ2-3, with 8 bases lining up with TRBD1. V lost 10 bases to trimming and J lost 4 bases; unmatched junction nucleotides: 16. Germline-derived CDR1 and CDR2 are MNHEY and SMNVEV (reference sequence). CDR3 length: 16 amino acids. Here the CDR3 DNA reads TGTGCCACCGCGGACCATTACAGGGGGGCCGCAGATACGCAGTATTTT. This encodes CATADHYRGAADTQYF.

The chain uses TRBV5-1 and TRBJ2-7; D is tentatively TRBD1 or TRBD2 (5 bases each). CDR3 size: 15 residues. The germline V gene has CDR1 SGHRS and CDR2 YFSETQ. The germline V and J ends were trimmed by 3 bases and 5 bases, with 18 bases remaining between them. DNA for the CDR3: TGCGCCAGCAGCTCCCCGGGGCCGAGGTCCCACGAGCAGTACTTC. Translated: CASSSPGPRSHEQYF. The entire variable domain, with the rest obtained from reference TRBV5-1 and TRBJ2-7, is as follows: KAGVTQTPRYLIKTRGQQVTLSCSPISGHRSVSWYQQTPGQGLQFLFEYFSETQRNKGNFPGRFSGRQFSNSRSEMNVSTLELGDSALYLCASSSPGPRSHEQYFGPGTRLTVT.

V usage is TRBV5-6 and J usage is TRBJ2-5, with 9 positions matching TRBD1. Germline V lookup: CDR1 SGHDT, CDR2 YYEEEE. This CDR3 spans 18 amino acids. V was pared by 3 bases and J by 1 base, with 13 bases of the junction left unmatched. The CDR3 spells CASSSSGTGRGVQETQYF. The CDR3 DNA follows: TGTGCCAGCAGCTCGTCCGGGACAGGGAGGGGAGTCCAAGAGACCCAGTACTTC.

This clonotype was recorded at least ten times. The genes are TRBV7-3 and TRBJ2-1, with D maybe TRBD1 (5 bases). Germline V lookup: CDR1 SGHTA, CDR2 FQGTGA. CDR3 size: 16 residues. Trimming removed 5 bases at V and 2 bases at J, with 16 bases between. In nucleotides, the CDR3 is TGTGCCAGCAGCCAACATGACGAAGGGGCCTACAATGAGCAGTTCTTC. Its translation is CASSQHDEGAYNEQFF.

This clonotype was counted ten times or more. The chain employs TRBV11-2 and TRBJ2-1, with a weak D call TRBD1 (6 bases). V was clipped by 2 bases and J by 3 bases, with 8 bases between them. There are 14 residues in the CDR3. Germline lookup yields CDR1 SGHAT and CDR2 FQNNGV. The CDR3 nucleotides are TGTGCCAGCAGCTTAAAACAGGGCTACAATGAGCAGTTCTTC. Amino acids: CASSLKQGYNEQFF.

Here the CDR3 reads CAWSVIVGNEQFF. The CDR3 DNA reads as TGTGCCTGGAGTGTAATAGTGGGCAATGAGCAGTTCTTC. This sequence joins TRBV30 and TRBJ2-1; D remains ambiguous. V was shortened by 0 bases and J by 6 bases, with 9 bases between the two germline ends. The CDR3 covers 13 residues. Germline values: CDR1 GTSNPN, CDR2 SVGIG (reference sequence).

In this sample, this clonotype turned up many times. The chain carries TRBV7-8 and TRBJ2-1; possibly TRBD2 for D (5 bases). V was cut by 2 bases and J by 7 bases, with 12 bases left in between. The germline gives CDR1 SGHVS, CDR2 FQNEAQ. The CDR3 is 14 residues long. As DNA, the CDR3 is TGTGCCAGCAGCTTAACACGGGGTCAGAATGAGCAGTTCTTC. It is translated as CASSLTRGQNEQFF.

The CDR3 reads CASSPGLLLLETQYF. The DNA for the CDR3 is TGTGCCAGCTCACCAGGACTTTTACTTCTAGAGACCCAGTACTTC. This rearrangement joins TRBV18 to TRBJ2-5, with D perhaps matching TRBD2 (5 bases). Trimming cost V 2 bases and J 4 bases, with 14 bases left between them. CDR1 and CDR2 from the germline V gene are KGHSH and LQKENI. The CDR3 is 15 amino acids.

This clonotype has only a few counts. V gene TRBV4-1 combines with J gene TRBJ2-1; TRBD1 aligns across 10 bases. V was clipped by 2 bases and J by 9 bases; unmatched bases: 7. Germline-derived CDR1 and CDR2 are MGHRA and YSYEKL. The CDR3 is 15 residues long. CDR3 amino acids: CASSQQGQGLGEQFF. CDR3 DNA sequence: TGCGCCAGCAGCCAACAGGGACAGGGGTTGGGTGAGCAGTTCTTC.

This clonotype was picked up many times. The J gene is TRBJ1-6, the V gene TRBV6-5; 9 bases are a match to TRBD1. Germline CDR1 MNHEY, CDR2 SVGAGI. CDR3 length: 16 amino acids. The V and J ends lost 2 bases and 7 bases, in that order; junction bases with no gene match: 6. Here the CDR3 reads CASSYPPTGGNSPLHF. CDR3 DNA sequence: TGTGCCAGCAGTTACCCCCCCACAGGGGGCAATTCACCCCTCCACTTT.

This clonotype was found a few times. The chain links TRBV4-1 to TRBJ1-2; a possible D gene is TRBD1 (5 bases). V was trimmed by 4 bases and J by 8 bases, leaving 14 bases between them. The CDR3 contains 13 residues. CDR1 MGHRA and CDR2 YSYEKL come from the germline V gene. Written as DNA, the CDR3 is TGCGCCAGCAGCCCTGGGGGTCCCACAGGCTACACCTTC. Its protein product is CASSPGGPTGYTF.

This clonotype has a count of ten or more. This chain links TRBV7-2 with TRBJ2-7, with a tentative D call TRBD2 (6 bases). The CDR3 is 13 amino acids. V was pared by 4 bases and J by 3 bases, with 10 bases between. CDR1 and CDR2 (germline): SGHTA, FQGNSA. The CDR3 DNA is TGTGCCAGCAGCTGGGGACTGTTCTACGAGCAGTACTTC. Amino acid sequence: CASSWGLFYEQYF.

The genes are TRBV5-1 and TRBJ2-1; 10 bases map to TRBD2. The germline gives CDR1 SGHRS, CDR2 YFSETQ. This CDR3 has 16 residues. V shed 0 bases, J shed 6 bases, and the junction held 6 bases outside the gene matches. CDR3 region: CASSLVPSGGGNEQFF. For the CDR3, the DNA is TGCGCCAGCAGCTTGGTACCCAGCGGGGGGGGCAATGAGCAGTTCTTC.

This clonotype was seen more than once but under ten times. In DNA, the CDR3 is TGTGCCACCAGCCTAGACAGGCACCCTCCCTACGAGCAGTACTTC. This encodes CATSLDRHPPYEQYF. This chain links TRBV15 with TRBJ2-7, with D possibly TRBD1 on 6 matching bases. In germline, CDR1 is LNHNV, CDR2 YYDKDF (reference sequence). The CDR3 is 15 residues long. The germline V and J ends were trimmed by 5 bases and 2 bases, with 16 bases remaining between them. The whole variable domain, filled in from reference TRBV15 and TRBJ2-7, reads DAMVIQNPRYQVTQFGKPVTLSCSQTLNHNVMYWYQQKSSQAPKLLFHYYDKDFNNEADTPDNFQSRRPNTSFCFLDIRSPGLGDTAMYLCATSLDRHPPYEQYFGPGTRLTVT.